What follows are 26 T cell receptor beta chains derived from one specimen sequenced in a study of CD8 T cells in ankylosing spondylitis. TCRdb independently ran MiXCR on the 5' RACE reads; one entry per CDR3 protein. The repertoire holds 150,000 to 200,000 distinct CDR3 sequences, with about an eighth as singletons. The sequenced sample was blood, either unsorted or a sorted T cell fraction (not recorded which). All receptors come from a female donor with ankylosing spondylitis or in good health (not recorded which).

This clonotype was seen many times. This chain joins TRBV9 and TRBJ2-6; maybe TRBD2 (5 bases). The germline V and J ends were trimmed by 0 bases and 2 bases, with 6 bases remaining between them. CDR3 length: 15 amino acids. Germline V CDR1 and CDR2: SGDLS, YYNGEE. CDR3 sequence reads: CASSVGGTGANVLTF. CDR3 coding DNA: TGTGCCAGCAGCGTAGGAGGGACTGGGGCCAACGTCCTGACTTTC.

The chain recombines TRBV29-1 with TRBJ2-5; D possibly corresponds to TRBD2 (5 bases). The V end lost 5 bases, the J end lost 5 bases, and 9 bases lay between the germline ends. Germline values: CDR1 SQVTM, CDR2 ANQGSEA. This CDR3 is built from 11 residues. The chain's CDR3 is CSVRGGETQYF. The CDR3 DNA sequence: TGCAGCGTTCGGGGTGGGGAGACCCAGTACTTC.

This clonotype appeared a few times. The chain links TRBV7-2 to TRBJ1-5; 7 nucleotides line up with TRBD1. Trimming at V came to 5 bases and at J to 9 bases, leaving 7 bases not matched to a gene. CDR1 is SGHTA and CDR2 is FQGNSA in the germline V gene. The CDR3 spans 13 residues. The chain's CDR3 is CASSLAAGGPQHF. Written as DNA, the CDR3 is TGTGCCAGCAGCCTCGCGGCAGGGGGGCCCCAGCATTTT.

A few counts support this clonotype. This chain links TRBV7-2 with TRBJ2-5, with D possibly called TRBD1 or TRBD2 (5 bases each). CDR1 is SGHTA and CDR2 is FQGNSA in the germline V gene. V was shortened by 1 base and J by 5 bases, with 11 bases between the two germline ends. This CDR3 region has 14 residues. In DNA, the CDR3 is TGTGCCAGCAGCTTAGGTTCCGGGACGGAGACCCAGTACTTC. Protein: CASSLGSGTETQYF.

The chain is built from TRBV29-1 and TRBJ2-4; 8 bases line up with TRBD1. Germline CDR1 and CDR2: SQVTM and ANQGSEA. This CDR3 region has 12 residues. J lost 4 bases, V lost 5 bases, and 1 base had no gene match. Here the CDR3 reads CSVWTGKNIQYF. In DNA, the CDR3 is TGCAGCGTTTGGACAGGGAAAAACATTCAGTACTTC.

This clonotype was detected ten times or more. This chain connects TRBV2 to TRBJ1-5; D might be TRBD1 (6 bases). Germline V gene data show CDR1 as SNHLY and CDR2 as FYNNEI. The CDR3 is 15 amino acids. V lost 6 bases and J lost 2, with 14 bases in between. The CDR3, as DNA: TGTGCCAGCAGCGAACAGGGTTTAGGCAATCAGCCCCAGCATTTT. It specifies CASSEQGLGNQPQHF.

Here the CDR3 DNA reads TGTGCCAGCAGCTCCTCCGCTAGCGGAGCAGATACGCAGTATTTT. Translating it yields CASSSSASGADTQYF. V gene TRBV12-3 or TRBV12-4 combines with J gene TRBJ2-3; TRBD2 aligns across 7 bases. V lost 6 bases, J lost 4 bases, and 10 bases stayed unmatched. The length of the CDR3 is 15 residues.

This clonotype showed up just a few times. A much larger clone sits a single nucleotide away, making a read error possible. This chain connects TRBV5-4 to TRBJ2-7; TRBD1 agrees at 10 bases. V lost 6 bases to trimming and J lost 4 bases; unmatched junction nucleotides: 7. Germline V gene sequence: CDR1 SGHNT, CDR2 YYREEE (reference sequence). This CDR3 spans 14 amino acids. As DNA, the CDR3 is TGTGCCAGCACTTGGGACAGGGGAGTTTACGAGCAGTACTTC. It is translated as CASTWDRGVYEQYF.

As to this clonotype: A much larger clone lies a single base off, so this may be a read error. V gene TRBV7-9 combines with J gene TRBJ2-2; D might be TRBD1 (5 bases). CDR1 and CDR2 from the germline V gene are SEHNR and FQNEAQ (reference sequence). The ends were cut back, 7 bases at V and 4 bases at J, with 13 bases in the middle. The CDR3 runs 14 residues. CDR3 nucleotide sequence: TGTGCCAGCACCGAAACAGGTTTCACCGGGGAGCTGTTTTTT. Its protein product is CASTETGFTGELFF.

The chain links TRBV28 to TRBJ2-7; either TRBD1 or TRBD2 may supply D (5 bases each). Per germline, CDR1 MDHEN and CDR2 SYDVKM. Trimming left V 11 bases short and J 5 bases short, with 16 bases between. The CDR3 has 12 residues. The CDR3 bases are TGTGCCGGGGGTACGGGGTCCCACGAGCAGTACTTC. This sequence encodes CAGGTGSHEQYF.

CDR3 coding DNA: TGCGCCAGCAGCCAAGAGGAAAGTAGGGTCGGGAATTATCAGCCCCAGCATTTT. Protein product: CASSQEESRVGNYQPQHF. This sequence joins TRBV4-3 and TRBJ1-5; D gene uncertain. Between the trimmed V and J ends, which lost 0 bases and 5 bases, there was a span of 20 bases. The CDR3 contains 18 residues. Germline loops: CDR1 LGHNA, CDR2 YSLEER.

Of note for this clonotype: This may arise from a read error, as a much more abundant clone is one base away. The CDR3 sequence is CACSFRTGHNQPQHF. As DNA, the CDR3 is TGTGCCTGCAGTTTTCGGACAGGCCACAATCAGCCCCAGCATTTT. V gene TRBV12-3 or TRBV12-4 combines with J gene TRBJ1-5; 7 nucleotides align to TRBD1. The CDR3 totals 15 residues.

The sample holds many counts of this clonotype. The chain combines TRBV5-1 with TRBJ1-1, with D hard to call. The V and J ends lost 3 bases and 10 bases respectively, with 16 bases between them. Germline assignment: CDR1 SGHRS and CDR2 YFSETQ. The CDR3 length is 13 residues. The CDR3 DNA reads TGCGCCAGCAGCTCCCGGGCCGAAGGAGGAGCTTTCTTT. It encodes CASSSRAEGGAFF.

This clonotype was detected ten times or more. The gene calls are TRBV10-3 and TRBJ1-1, with D hard to call. V gave up 4 bases and J gave up 1 base, with 4 bases separating them. This CDR3 contains 12 residues. The germline gives CDR1 ENHRY, CDR2 SYGVKD. The CDR3: CAISAQNTEAFF. For the CDR3, the DNA is TGTGCCATCAGTGCCCAGAACACTGAAGCTTTCTTT.

This clonotype was observed many times. CDR3 coding DNA: TGTGCCAGCAGCCCGGGGCAGCCCAACAATGAGCAGTTCTTC. It codes for CASSPGQPNNEQFF. The genes are TRBV7-9 and TRBJ2-1; D may be TRBD1 or TRBD2 (5 bases each). The germline V gene encodes CDR1 SEHNR and CDR2 FQNEAQ (reference sequence). V shed 5 bases and J shed 5 bases, with 13 bases lying between them. The CDR3 has 14 amino acids. The full variable domain, rest sourced from reference TRBV7-9 and TRBJ2-1, is DTGVSQNPRHKITKRGQNVTFRCDPISEHNRLYWYRQTLGQGPEFLTYFQNEAQLEKSRLLSDRFSAERPKGSFSTLEIQRTEQGDSAMYLCASSPGQPNNEQFFGPGTRLTVL.

This clonotype was counted ten times or more. This rearrangement joins TRBV7-2 to TRBJ1-1; D perhaps matches TRBD1 (5 bases). The germline V gene has CDR1 SGHTA and CDR2 FQGNSA. The ends were cut back, 0 bases at V and 5 bases at J, with 19 bases in the middle. This CDR3 spans 17 amino acids. CDR3: CASSLAGLTGPGTEAFF. The CDR3 nucleotides read TGTGCCAGCAGCTTAGCGGGACTAACAGGACCGGGAACTGAAGCTTTCTTT.

This clonotype was seen ten or more times. This chain connects TRBV24-1 to TRBJ2-1; 8 bases fit TRBD2. CDR3 length: 16 amino acids. From germline, CDR1 is KGHDR and CDR2 SFDVKD. V gave up 7 bases and J gave up 0 bases; unmatched junction bases: 7. CDR3 DNA: TGTGCCACCAGGGGGGGGAGCGGGAGCTCCTACAATGAGCAGTTCTTC. As protein: CATRGGSGSSYNEQFF.

This chain uses TRBV12-3 or TRBV12-4 with TRBJ2-1, with TRBD2 matching 8 bases. CDR3 size: 15 residues. Losses at the gene ends were 6 bases for V and 0 bases for J; bases not matched to a gene: 4. The CDR3 here is CASSPGLVSYNEQFF. CDR3 nucleotide sequence: TGTGCCAGCAGCCCGGGACTAGTCTCCTACAATGAGCAGTTCTTC.

This clonotype was seen many times. The V call is TRBV5-1, the J call TRBJ1-1; unclear D gene. V lost 4 bases and J lost 4, with 11 bases in between. The CDR3 contains 13 residues. Germline CDR1 SGHRS, CDR2 YFSETQ. The CDR3 coding sequence is TGCGCCAGCAGCGGAGGGAGTCCCACTGAAGCTTTCTTT. It specifies CASSGGSPTEAFF.

This clonotype was picked up many times. J is TRBJ2-7 and V is TRBV20-1, with D possibly being TRBD1 (6 bases). Trimming pared 1 base from V and 3 bases from J, leaving 16 bases between. This CDR3 region has 15 residues. Germline values: CDR1 DFQATT, CDR2 SNEGSKA (reference sequence). DNA for the CDR3: TGCAGTGCTAGAGGATCTGGACAGAGCTTCTACGAGCAGTACTTC. Translating gives CSARGSGQSFYEQYF.

This clonotype has ten or more counts. The V gene is TRBV12-3 or TRBV12-4, the J gene TRBJ2-2; D uncertain. Trimming removed 6 bases at V and 0 bases at J, with 8 bases between. The CDR3 runs to 14 residues. The CDR3 sequence: CASSTTPNTGELFF. The CDR3 DNA is TGTGCCAGCAGCACGACACCGAACACCGGGGAGCTGTTTTTT.

This clonotype was recorded once. J is TRBJ2-7 and V is TRBV3-1; D is undetermined. This CDR3 is 12 amino acids long. The V end lost 4 bases, the J end lost 5 bases, and 9 bases lay between the germline ends. Germline-derived CDR1 and CDR2 are LGHDT and YNNKEL (reference sequence). The CDR3, as DNA: TGTGCCAGCAGCCCTGCGATGGACGAGCAGTACTTC. This codes for CASSPAMDEQYF.

A word on this clonotype: A read error may be the cause here, since a much bigger clone is one base away. The CDR3 here is CASQKSSSKQYF. The CDR3 DNA is TGTGCCAGCCAAAAATCTAGCAGCAAGCAGTACTTC. The chain combines TRBV28 with TRBJ2-7; TRBD2 might be the D (5 bases). There are 12 residues in the CDR3. Per the germline V gene, CDR1 is MDHEN and CDR2 is SYDVKM. Trimming cost V 8 bases and J 8 bases, with 16 bases left between them.

This clonotype was observed a handful of times. The V call is TRBV5-1, the J call TRBJ2-1; tentatively, D is TRBD2 (5 bases). Germline V lookup: CDR1 SGHRS, CDR2 YFSETQ. Trimming cost V 0 bases and J 7 bases, with 11 bases left between them. CDR3 length: 14 residues. Written as DNA, the CDR3 is TGCGCCAGCAGCTTGGGAGGGCCGCCGAATGAGCAGTTCTTC. Its translation: CASSLGGPPNEQFF. The variable domain in full, with the rest retrieved from reference TRBV5-1 and TRBJ2-1, is KAGVTQTPRYLIKTRGQQVTLSCSPISGHRSVSWYQQTPGQGLQFLFEYFSETQRNKGNFPGRFSGRQFSNSRSEMNVSTLELGDSALYLCASSLGGPPNEQFFGPGTRLTVL.

This clonotype was recorded at least ten times. This chain links TRBV12-3 or TRBV12-4 with TRBJ2-1, with 7 bases matching TRBD1. The J segment lost 0 bases and the V segment lost 2 bases, leaving 1 base of the junction unmatched. The CDR3 loop spans 15 amino acids. The CDR3 DNA reads as TGTGCCAGCAGTTTAAGGGGGCCCTCCTACAATGAGCAGTTCTTC. Its protein product is CASSLRGPSYNEQFF.

This clonotype has ten or more counts. This chain links TRBV4-3 with TRBJ2-2; D is undetermined. The length of the CDR3 is 14 residues. Trimming left V 4 bases short and J 2 bases short, with 8 bases between. Germline lookup yields CDR1 LGHNA and CDR2 YSLEER. The chain's CDR3 is CASSLHFNTGELFF. The CDR3 DNA reads TGCGCCAGCAGCCTTCATTTTAACACCGGGGAGCTGTTTTTT.